One sample yielded the 20 T cell receptor beta chains listed below, sequenced in a study of control samples from healthy donors and cancer patients (TCRdb year 2020). The method was the immunoSEQ multiplex PCR assay. Held by TCRdb, this immuneACCESS table contains in-frame sequences only and omits some clones. Under half of the omission traces to an unresolved V gene where checked; the cause of the rest is unknown. The sample profile shows about 220,000 clones; just under 95% of them were found once. The ten largest clonotypes hold approximately 1.6% of the sample. Sequenced sample: blood. Receptors originate from a man aged 50 to 59 in good health.

J is TRBJ2-1 and V is TRBV10-1; no reliable D call. V dropped 5 bases and J dropped 1 base, with 12 bases sitting between them. The CDR3 has 15 amino acids. Germline V gives CDR1 WNHNN, CDR2 SYGVQD (reference sequence). Here the CDR3 reads CASSPRTLSYNEQFF. The CDR3 DNA follows: TGCGCCAGCAGTCCCAGGACCCTATCCTACAATGAGCAGTTCTTC.

J is TRBJ2-3 and V is TRBV1; the tabulated D call, TRBD2, remains unverified against the DNA. TRBV1 is described as a pseudogene. The CDR3 extends over 19 amino acids. The CDR3 sequence: CTSSQVLSLAGGVRGTQYF. The CDR3 DNA follows: TGCACCAGCAGCCAAGTCCTTTCGTTGGCAGGAGGGGTTCGAGGGACGCAGTATTTT.

The rearrangement links TRBV5-1 to TRBJ1-4, with no clear D. Germline V CDR1 and CDR2: SGHRS, YFSETQ. There are 15 residues in the CDR3. V lost 0 bases to trimming and J lost 0 bases, with 6 bases between them. CDR3 residues: CASSLEQSTNEKLFF. The CDR3, as DNA: TGCGCCAGCAGCTTGGAACAGTCAACTAATGAAAAACTGTTTTTT.

The chain has TRBV5-1 and TRBJ1-6, with D hard to call. V lost 0 bases and J lost 0, with 10 bases in between. This CDR3 is 17 amino acids long. Germline V gene data show CDR1 as SGHRS and CDR2 as YFSETQ. The CDR3 region is CASSLELLGSYNSPLHF. The DNA for the CDR3 is TGCGCCAGCAGCTTGGAACTATTAGGCTCCTATAATTCACCCCTCCACTTT.

The chain uses TRBV9 and TRBJ1-1; no reliable D call. Deletions cut 3 bases from V and 1 base from J, with 16 bases between. The CDR3 spans 16 residues. Germline-derived CDR1 and CDR2 are SGDLS and YYNGEE. The CDR3 DNA sequence: TGTGCCAGCAGCGAGGACGCTGACTCTAAGAACACTGAAGCTTTCTTT. Translation gives CASSEDADSKNTEAFF. Full variable domain (remainder filled in from reference TRBV9 and TRBJ1-1): DSGVTQTPKHLITATGQRVTLRCSPRSGDLSVYWYQQSLDQGLQFLIQYYNGEERAKGNILERFSAQQFPDLHSELNLSSLELGDSALYFCASSEDADSKNTEAFFGQGTRLTVV.

V and J are TRBV5-1 and TRBJ2-6, with D maybe TRBD2 (6 bases). The germline V and J ends were trimmed by 0 bases and 0 bases, with 13 bases remaining between them. Germline CDR1 reads SGHRS; CDR2 reads YFSETQ. This CDR3 has 18 residues. CDR3 loop: CASSLAGGSYSGANVLTF. CDR3 sequence (DNA): TGCGCCAGCAGCTTGGCTGGAGGGAGTTACTCTGGGGCCAACGTCCTGACTTTC.

Here the CDR3 DNA reads TGTGCCAGCAGCTTGGAGCAACTAGCGGGACAAGGCGCCCAGTACTTC. Protein product: CASSLEQLAGQGAQYF. The V call is TRBV5-5, the J call TRBJ2-5, with 10 bases identical to TRBD2. V shed 0 bases and J 9 bases; nucleotides not matched to a gene: 11. Germline lookup yields CDR1 SGHKS and CDR2 YYEKEE (reference sequence). This CDR3 spans 16 amino acids.

The genes are TRBV30 and TRBJ1-4, with D unresolved. Germline V gene data show CDR1 as GTSNPN and CDR2 as SVGIG (reference sequence). The V and J ends lost 4 bases and 5 bases respectively, with 11 bases between them. The CDR3 has 13 amino acids. The CDR3 here is CAWNTGGNEKLFF. The CDR3 nucleotides are TGTGCCTGGAATACGGGAGGGAATGAAAAACTGTTTTTT.

The chain carries TRBV2 and TRBJ1-1, with a possible D match to TRBD1 (5 bases). Looked up from germline, CDR1 is SNHLY and CDR2 is FYNNEI. The CDR3 runs to 15 residues. V lost 6 bases to trimming and J lost 5 bases, with 19 bases between them. The CDR3 coding sequence is TGTGCCAGCAGAACATCAGGGTTTGGAGGAACTGAAGCTTTCTTT. It encodes CASRTSGFGGTEAFF.

The V call is TRBV5-1, the J call TRBJ1-6; D not certain. The germline V gene has CDR1 SGHRS and CDR2 YFSETQ. Trimming stripped 3 bases from V and 0 bases from J, with 10 bases between. The CDR3 covers 16 residues. Written as DNA, the CDR3 is TGCGCCAGCAGCTCCCGGGAGACCTCCTATAATTCACCCCTCCACTTT. Translation: CASSSRETSYNSPLHF.

The genes are TRBV6-4 and TRBJ2-7; TRBD1 might be the D (6 bases). Per the germline V gene, CDR1 is MRHNA and CDR2 is SNTAGT. CDR3 length: 14 amino acids. V was trimmed by 8 bases and J by 0 bases, leaving 14 bases between them. The CDR3 sequence: CASSRRGSSYEQYV. In nucleotides, the CDR3 is TGTGCCAGCTCCCGCAGGGGAAGCTCCTACGAGCAGTACGTC.

This chain connects TRBV12-3 or TRBV12-4 to TRBJ1-5; D gene unclear. The V end was cut by 4 bases, the J end by 5 bases, with 3 bases between. The CDR3 is 11 residues long. The CDR3: CASSSHQPQHF. The CDR3 DNA follows: TGTGCCAGCAGTTCGCATCAGCCCCAGCATTTT.

The CDR3 protein is CASSQPAPTEAFF. The DNA of the CDR3 is TGTGCCAGCTCTCAACCCGCCCCCACTGAAGCTTTCTTT. The V and J genes are TRBV18 and TRBJ1-1; D gene ambiguous. This CDR3 contains 13 residues. CDR1 KGHSH and CDR2 LQKENI come from the germline V gene. V was pared by 6 bases and J by 4 bases, with 12 bases between.

The gene calls are TRBV10-3 and TRBJ2-7; TRBD1 aligns across 10 bases. With V trimmed by 4 bases and J by 0 bases, 3 bases remained unmatched. From germline, CDR1 is ENHRY and CDR2 SYGVKD. This CDR3 is built from 15 residues. Here the CDR3 reads CAISGGTGDSYEQYF. The CDR3 DNA is TGTGCCATCAGTGGGGGGACAGGGGACTCCTACGAGCAGTACTTC.

V gene TRBV24-1 combines with J gene TRBJ1-5; tentatively, D is TRBD1 (6 bases). Looked up from germline, CDR1 is KGHDR and CDR2 is SFDVKD. This CDR3 spans 15 amino acids. V was shortened by 3 bases and J by 5 bases, with 13 bases between the two germline ends. The CDR3 DNA is TGTGCCACCAGTGATACAGGGAAATGGGATCAGCCCCAGCATTTT. Protein sequence: CATSDTGKWDQPQHF.

V is TRBV7-9 and J is TRBJ1-2, with TRBD1 as a possible D gene (5 bases). The CDR3 has 14 residues. CDR1 and CDR2 from the germline V gene are SEHNR and FQNEAQ (reference sequence). The V gene lost 3 bases and the J gene lost 4 bases, with 12 bases spanning the gap. The CDR3 DNA is TGTGCCAGCAGCTTCGGGGGAGGGATCTATGGCTACACCTTC. The encoded protein is CASSFGGGIYGYTF. Using reference TRBV7-9 and TRBJ1-2 for the parts outside the CDR3, the full variable domain is DTGVSQNPRHKITKRGQNVTFRCDPISEHNRLYWYRQTLGQGPEFLTYFQNEAQLEKSRLLSDRFSAERPKGSFSTLEIQRTEQGDSAMYLCASSFGGGIYGYTFGSGTRLTVV.

This chain uses TRBV28 with TRBJ2-5; D possibly matches TRBD1 or TRBD2 (7 bases each). The CDR3 totals 14 residues. Germline loops: CDR1 MDHEN, CDR2 SYDVKM. V lost 6 bases, J lost 5 bases, and 16 bases lay in between. As DNA, the CDR3 is TGTGCCAGCAGCCCCAGGGGGGGCAGGGAGACCCAGTACTTC. Amino acid sequence: CASSPRGGRETQYF.

The genes are TRBV5-1 and TRBJ2-1; the D is unclear. CDR3 length: 13 residues. V shed 0 bases and J shed 10 bases, with 11 bases lying between them. Germline values: CDR1 SGHRS, CDR2 YFSETQ. CDR3: CASSLELGREQFF. DNA of the CDR3: TGCGCCAGCAGCTTGGAGCTCGGTCGCGAGCAGTTCTTC. The whole variable domain, remainder taken from reference TRBV5-1 and TRBJ2-1, is KAGVTQTPRYLIKTRGQQVTLSCSPISGHRSVSWYQQTPGQGLQFLFEYFSETQRNKGNFPGRFSGRQFSNSRSEMNVSTLELGDSALYLCASSLELGREQFFGPGTRLTVL.

V and J are TRBV6-6 and TRBJ2-7, with a possible D match to TRBD1 (7 bases). This CDR3 has 15 residues. V was shortened by 0 bases and J by 0 bases, with 9 bases between the two germline ends. CDR1 MNHNY and CDR2 SVGAGI come from the germline V gene (reference sequence). CDR3 sequence (DNA): TGTGCCAGCAGTTACTCTCAGGGGGGCTCCTACGAGCAGTACTTC. Encoded protein: CASSYSQGGSYEQYF.

The chain links TRBV18 to TRBJ2-7; D remains ambiguous. Trimming removed 6 bases from V and 2 bases from J, with 11 bases in between. From germline, CDR1 is KGHSH and CDR2 LQKENI. CDR3 length: 13 amino acids. This CDR3 is CASSGRNTYEQYV. The CDR3 DNA reads TGTGCCAGCTCTGGACGCAATACCTACGAGCAGTACGTC.